These T cell receptor beta chains were read from a single sample in a study of blood T cell repertoires in COVID-19. TCRdb keeps only in-frame clones here, not all; method: immunoSEQ multiplex PCR. The top ten clones hold about 7.1% of a sample with 120,000 or so clones, less than 75% of them seen once. Specimen: peripheral blood. The source is a woman aged 60-75 years with acute or convalescent COVID-19. CDR3s include the opening cysteine and the closing phenylalanine or tryptophan. Fields, in order: V gene, clone size, J gene, D gene, CDR3 protein, CDR3 DNA. D genes are given only for firm matches. Size is stated for part of the rows, as once, few or many counts, or as a class when the clone is expanded.

TRBV29-1,NA,TRBJ1-1,TRBD1,CSGRQGNTEAFF,TGCAGCGGACGACAGGGGAACACTGAAGCTTTCTTT
TRBV18,few,TRBJ2-1,NA,CASSPRRGSYNEQFF,TGTGCCAGCTCACCACGGCGGGGCTCCTACAATGAGCAGTTCTTC
TRBV9,NA,TRBJ2-1,NA,CASTPTAGTSYNEQFF,TGTGCCAGCACCCCGACGGCGGGGACCTCCTACAATGAGCAGTTCTTC
TRBV27,few,TRBJ1-2,TRBD1,CASSFRGQGLGGYTF,TGTGCCAGCAGTTTTCGCGGACAGGGGTTAGGTGGCTACACCTTC
TRBV19,NA,TRBJ1-1,NA,CASSELDRTGTEAFF,TGTGCCAGTAGTGAACTAGACAGGACGGGTACTGAAGCTTTCTTT
TRBV7-8,NA,TRBJ1-5,NA,CASSHQGPLNQPQHF,TGTGCCAGCAGCCACCAGGGGCCTCTGAATCAGCCCCAGCATTTT
TRBV5-1,NA,TRBJ1-4,NA,CASSPGFMGTSNEKLFF,TGCGCCAGCAGCCCGGGGTTTATGGGGACATCTAATGAAAAACTGTTTTTT
TRBV28,NA,TRBJ1-5,TRBD1,CASIRPGQGNQPQHF,TGTGCCAGCATTCGACCGGGACAGGGTAATCAGCCCCAGCATTTT
TRBV30,NA,TRBJ1-2,NA,CAWSVIVGGYYGYTF,TGTGCCTGGAGTGTAATCGTCGGGGGATACTATGGCTACACCTTC
TRBV9,once,TRBJ2-7,NA,CASSVGTLPTYEQYF,TGTGCCAGCAGCGTAGGGACTCTTCCTACCTACGAGCAGTACTTC
TRBV2,NA,TRBJ2-3,NA,CASRRLDQTTDTQYF,TGTGCCAGCAGAAGACTAGACCAGACCACAGATACGCAGTATTTT
TRBV5-1,NA,TRBJ2-5,TRBD2,CASSLTAGGAGETQYF,TGCGCCAGCAGCTTGACGGCCGGGGGGGCTGGAGAGACCCAGTACTTC
TRBV5-1,few,TRBJ2-1,NA,CASSLDLSNNEQFF,TGCGCCAGCAGCTTGGATTTATCTAACAATGAGCAGTTCTTC
TRBV18,few,TRBJ2-7,TRBD1,CASSQGQGYEQYF,TGTGCCAGCTCACAGGGACAGGGCTACGAGCAGTACTTC
TRBV2,NA,TRBJ1-4,NA,CASSEDSRPMGRELFF,TGTGCCAGCAGTGAAGACAGCAGGCCCATGGGGAGGGAACTGTTTTTT
TRBV11-2,NA,TRBJ1-3,NA,CASSLDINRFSGNTIYF,TGTGCCAGCAGCTTAGATATCAACAGATTCTCTGGAAACACCATATATTTT
TRBV2,NA,TRBJ2-5,TRBD2,CASSVSGGQETQYF,TGTGCCAGCAGTGTAAGCGGGGGGCAAGAGACCCAGTACTTC
TRBV5-1,NA,TRBJ1-1,NA,CASSFQIGNTEAFF,TGCGCCAGCAGCTTCCAGATTGGGAACACTGAAGCTTTCTTT
TRBV9,NA,TRBJ1-2,NA,CASSVDSYNYGYTF,TGTGCCAGCAGCGTTGACAGCTACAACTATGGCTACACCTTC
TRBV4-2,many,TRBJ1-4,TRBD1,CASSRETGEGSEKLFF,TGTGCCAGCAGCCGGGAGACAGGGGAAGGAAGTGAAAAACTGTTTTTT
TRBV6-5,NA,TRBJ2-5,NA,CASMDRVTSPNQYF,TGTGCCAGCATGGATCGGGTGACCTCGCCCAATCAGTACTTC
TRBV6-5,NA,TRBJ1-2,NA,CASSLTTMGGYTF,TGTGCCAGCAGTTTGACTACCATGGGCGGCTACACCTTC
TRBV7-8,few,TRBJ1-5,NA,CASSLAPRYQPQHF,TGTGCCAGCAGCTTAGCGCCCCGGTATCAGCCCCAGCATTTT
TRBV28,NA,TRBJ1-5,TRBD1,CASTPGTGTHSNQPQHF,TGTGCCAGCACCCCCGGGACAGGGACCCATAGCAATCAGCCCCAGCATTTT
TRBV19,NA,TRBJ2-1,TRBD2,CATRTSGEYNEQFF,TGTGCCACCCGGACTAGCGGGGAGTACAATGAGCAGTTCTTC
TRBV7-8,NA,TRBJ1-1,NA,CASSFHRVVTEAFF,TGTGCCAGCAGCTTTCACAGGGTCGTCACTGAAGCTTTCTTT
TRBV18,few,TRBJ1-2,TRBD1,CASSPDRDRGGHGYTF,TGTGCCAGCTCACCTGACCGGGACAGGGGCGGTCATGGCTACACCTTC
TRBV7-2,NA,TRBJ1-4,NA,CASSIDRYNEKLFF,TGTGCCAGCAGCATAGACAGATATAATGAAAAACTGTTTTTT
TRBV25-1,once,TRBJ2-5,NA,CASSESRGESETQYF,TGTGCCAGCAGTGAATCGCGCGGCGAGTCAGAGACCCAGTACTTC
TRBV7-3,NA,TRBJ2-2,NA,CASSPPQGIYTGELFF,TGTGCCAGCAGCCCCCCGCAGGGGATTTACACCGGGGAGCTGTTTTTT
TRBV19,NA,TRBJ2-3,NA,CASSTIDSSTDTQYF,TGTGCCAGTAGTACTATAGACTCTAGCACAGATACGCAGTATTTT
TRBV28,NA,TRBJ1-4,TRBD1,CASSQRDRRVNEKLFF,TGTGCCAGCAGCCAACGGGACAGGAGAGTTAATGAAAAACTGTTTTTT
TRBV11-2,many,TRBJ2-3,NA,CASKGWGLGTDTQYF,TGTGCCAGCAAAGGATGGGGCTTGGGCACAGATACGCAGTATTTT
TRBV9,NA,TRBJ1-1,NA,CASSVDLGGNTEAFF,TGTGCCAGCAGCGTAGATCTAGGGGGGAACACTGAAGCTTTCTTT
TRBV3-1/TRBV3-2,NA,TRBJ2-1,TRBD1,CASSLQGRIYNEQFF,TGTGCCAGCAGCCTACAGGGGCGTATCTACAATGAGCAGTTCTTC
TRBV28,NA,TRBJ1-2,NA,CASLRTGVTYGYTF,TGTGCCAGCCTTAGAACCGGAGTAACCTATGGCTACACCTTC
TRBV19,NA,TRBJ1-6,TRBD1,CASSIGTGNSPLHF,TGTGCCAGTAGTATCGGGACAGGGAATTCACCCCTCCACTTT
TRBV5-4,few,TRBJ1-6,NA,CASSLQGYNSPLHF,TGTGCCAGCAGCTTACAGGGCTATAATTCACCCCTCCACTTT
TRBV5-6,NA,TRBJ1-3,TRBD1,CASSLGTGGTGNTIYF,TGTGCCAGCAGCTTGGGAACAGGGGGGACTGGAAACACCATATATTTT
TRBV24-1,NA,TRBJ2-3,TRBD2,CATSDLLAGLGVAQYF,TGTGCCACCAGTGATTTGCTAGCGGGGTTGGGGGTGGCGCAGTATTTT
TRBV27,NA,TRBJ1-2,TRBD1,CASSPYIRQGLGGYTF,TGTGCCAGCAGTCCCTACATCAGACAGGGCCTCGGGGGCTACACCTTC
TRBV7-9,NA,TRBJ2-3,TRBD1,CASSPLTGQAPDTQYF,TGTGCCAGCAGCCCCCTAACCGGACAGGCCCCAGATACGCAGTATTTT